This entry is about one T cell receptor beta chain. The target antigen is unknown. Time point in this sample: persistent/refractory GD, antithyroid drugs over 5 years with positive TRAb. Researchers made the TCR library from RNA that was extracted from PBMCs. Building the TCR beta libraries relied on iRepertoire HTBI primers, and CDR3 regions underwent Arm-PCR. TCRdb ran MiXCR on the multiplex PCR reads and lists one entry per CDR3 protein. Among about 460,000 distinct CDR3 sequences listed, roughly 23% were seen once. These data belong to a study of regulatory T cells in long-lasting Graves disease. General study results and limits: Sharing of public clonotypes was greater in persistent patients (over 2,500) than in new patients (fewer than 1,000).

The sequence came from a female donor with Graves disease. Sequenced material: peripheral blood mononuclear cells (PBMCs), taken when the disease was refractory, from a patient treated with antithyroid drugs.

The CDR3 DNA reads TGCAGCGTTGATGTAGCGGGGCCCACTGAAGCTTTCTTT. Residues: CSVDVAGPTEAFF. The V gene is TRBV29-1, the J gene TRBJ1-1; D is perhaps TRBD1 (5 bases). The CDR3 has 13 residues. Germline CDR1 and CDR2: SQVTM and ANQGSEA. Between the trimmed V and J ends, which lost 3 bases and 4 bases, there was a span of 12 bases.